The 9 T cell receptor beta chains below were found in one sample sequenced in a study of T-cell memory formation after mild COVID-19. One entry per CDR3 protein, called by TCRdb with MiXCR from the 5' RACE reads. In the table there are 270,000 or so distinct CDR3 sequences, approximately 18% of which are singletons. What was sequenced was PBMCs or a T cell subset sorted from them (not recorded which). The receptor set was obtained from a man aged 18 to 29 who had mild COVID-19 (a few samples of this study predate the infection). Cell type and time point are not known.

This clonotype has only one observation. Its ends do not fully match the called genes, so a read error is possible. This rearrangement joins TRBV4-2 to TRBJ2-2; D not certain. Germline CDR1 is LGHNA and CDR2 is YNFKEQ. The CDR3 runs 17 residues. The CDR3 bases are TGTGCCAGCAGACAAGTGGGTTTCACCCCGAACACCGGGGAGCTGTTTTTT. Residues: CASRQVGFTPNTGELFF.

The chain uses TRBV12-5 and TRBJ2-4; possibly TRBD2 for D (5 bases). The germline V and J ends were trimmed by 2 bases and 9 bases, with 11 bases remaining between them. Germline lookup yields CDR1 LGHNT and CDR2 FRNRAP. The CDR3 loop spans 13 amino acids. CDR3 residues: CASGLQRLSIQYF. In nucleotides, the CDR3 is TGTGCTAGTGGTTTGCAGCGGCTAAGCATTCAGTACTTC.

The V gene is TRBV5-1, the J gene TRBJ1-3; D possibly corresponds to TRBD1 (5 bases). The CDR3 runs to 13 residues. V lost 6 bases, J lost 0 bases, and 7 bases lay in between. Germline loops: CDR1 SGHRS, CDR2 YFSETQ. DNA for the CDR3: TGCGCCAGCAAACAGGACTCTGGAAACACCATATATTTT. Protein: CASKQDSGNTIYF.

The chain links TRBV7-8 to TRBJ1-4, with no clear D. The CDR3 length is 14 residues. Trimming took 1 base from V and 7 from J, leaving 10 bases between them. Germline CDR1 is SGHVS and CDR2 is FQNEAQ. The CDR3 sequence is CASSLGHEGEKLFF. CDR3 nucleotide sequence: TGTGCCAGCAGCTTAGGCCATGAGGGTGAAAAACTGTTTTTT.

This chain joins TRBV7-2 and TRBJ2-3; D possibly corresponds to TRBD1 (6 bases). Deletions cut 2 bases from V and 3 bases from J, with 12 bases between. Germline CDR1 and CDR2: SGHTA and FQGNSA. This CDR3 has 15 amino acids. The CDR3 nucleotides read TGTGCCAGCAGCTTATCGGACAGCGTGACAGATACGCAGTATTTT. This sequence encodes CASSLSDSVTDTQYF.

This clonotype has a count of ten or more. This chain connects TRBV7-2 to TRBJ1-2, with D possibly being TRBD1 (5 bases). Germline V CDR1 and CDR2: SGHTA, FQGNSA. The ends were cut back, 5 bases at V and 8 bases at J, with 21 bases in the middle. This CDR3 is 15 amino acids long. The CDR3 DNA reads TGTGCCAGCAGCCCCCCCGGGGGGACCCAAGGGGGCTACACCTTC. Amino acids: CASSPPGGTQGGYTF. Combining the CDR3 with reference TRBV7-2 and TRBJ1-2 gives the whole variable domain GAGVSQSPSNKVTEKGKDVELRCDPISGHTALYWYRQSLGQGLEFLIYFQGNSAPDKSGLPSDRFSAERTGGSVSTLTIQRTQQEDSAVYLCASSPPGGTQGGYTFGSGTRLTVV.

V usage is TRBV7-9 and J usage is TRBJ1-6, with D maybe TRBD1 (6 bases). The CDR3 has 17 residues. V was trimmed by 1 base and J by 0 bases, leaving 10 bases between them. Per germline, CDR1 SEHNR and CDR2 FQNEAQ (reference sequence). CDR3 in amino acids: CASSLERGSSYNSPLHF. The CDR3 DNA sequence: TGTGCCAGCAGCTTAGAAAGGGGGAGCTCCTATAATTCACCCCTCCACTTT.

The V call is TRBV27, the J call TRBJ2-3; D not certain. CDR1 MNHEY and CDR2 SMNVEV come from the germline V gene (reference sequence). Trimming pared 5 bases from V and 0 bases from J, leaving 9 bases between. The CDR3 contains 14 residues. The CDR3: CASSRQLSTDTQYF. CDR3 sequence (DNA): TGTGCCAGCAGTCGGCAACTCAGCACAGATACGCAGTATTTT.

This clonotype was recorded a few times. Written as DNA, the CDR3 is TGTGCCAGCAGCTTGAGTACGGCGGGGAGGCGCACAGATACGCAGTATTTT. Translating gives CASSLSTAGRRTDTQYF. The chain is built from TRBV7-2 and TRBJ2-3, with D perhaps TRBD2 (6 bases). Germline lookup yields CDR1 SGHTA and CDR2 FQGNSA. The CDR3 is 17 amino acids. V shed 3 bases and J shed 1 base, with 17 bases lying between them.